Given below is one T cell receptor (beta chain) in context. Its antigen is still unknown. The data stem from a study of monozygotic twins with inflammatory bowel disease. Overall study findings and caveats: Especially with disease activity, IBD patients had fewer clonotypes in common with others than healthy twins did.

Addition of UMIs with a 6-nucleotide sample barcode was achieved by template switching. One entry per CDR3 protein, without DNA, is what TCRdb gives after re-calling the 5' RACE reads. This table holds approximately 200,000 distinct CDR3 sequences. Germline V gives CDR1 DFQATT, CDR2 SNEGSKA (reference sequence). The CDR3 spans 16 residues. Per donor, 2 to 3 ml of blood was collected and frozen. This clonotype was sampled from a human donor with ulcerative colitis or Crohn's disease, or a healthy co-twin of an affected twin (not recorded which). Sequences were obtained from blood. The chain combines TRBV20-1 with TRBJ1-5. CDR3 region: CSASSVGVGGNQPQHF.